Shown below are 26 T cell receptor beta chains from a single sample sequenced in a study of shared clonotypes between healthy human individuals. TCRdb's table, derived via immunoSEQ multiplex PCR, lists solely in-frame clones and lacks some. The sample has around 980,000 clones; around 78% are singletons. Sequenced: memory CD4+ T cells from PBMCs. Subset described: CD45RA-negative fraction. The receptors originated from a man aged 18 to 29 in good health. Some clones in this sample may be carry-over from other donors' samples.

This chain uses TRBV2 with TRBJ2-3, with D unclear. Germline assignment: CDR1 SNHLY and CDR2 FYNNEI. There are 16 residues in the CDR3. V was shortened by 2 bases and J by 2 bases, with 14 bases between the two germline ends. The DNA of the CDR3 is TGTGCCAGCAGTGAATTGGTCGGCAGTACCACAGATACGCAGTATTTT. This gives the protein CASSELVGSTTDTQYF.

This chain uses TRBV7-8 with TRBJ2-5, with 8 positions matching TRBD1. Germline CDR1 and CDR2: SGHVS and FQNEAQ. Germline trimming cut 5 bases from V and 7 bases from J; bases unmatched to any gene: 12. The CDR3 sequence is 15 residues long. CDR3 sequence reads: CASSINSRGLGTQYF. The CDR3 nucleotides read TGTGCCAGCAGCATTAACTCCAGGGGGCTGGGGACCCAGTACTTC.

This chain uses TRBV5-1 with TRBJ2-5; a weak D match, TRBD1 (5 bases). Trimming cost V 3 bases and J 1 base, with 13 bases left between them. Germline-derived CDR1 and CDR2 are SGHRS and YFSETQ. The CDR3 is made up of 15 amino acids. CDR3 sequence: CASSYGGALQETQYF. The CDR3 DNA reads TGCGCCAGCAGCTATGGTGGGGCGCTCCAAGAGACCCAGTACTTC.

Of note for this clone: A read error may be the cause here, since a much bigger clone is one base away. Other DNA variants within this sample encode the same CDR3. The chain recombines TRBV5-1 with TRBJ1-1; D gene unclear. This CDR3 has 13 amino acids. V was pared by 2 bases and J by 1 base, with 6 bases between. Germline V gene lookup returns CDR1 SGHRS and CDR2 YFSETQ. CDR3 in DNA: TGCGCCAGCAGCTTAGACACGAACACTGAAGCTTTCTTT. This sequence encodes CASSLDTNTEAFF. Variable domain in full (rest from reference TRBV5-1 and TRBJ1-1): KAGVTQTPRYLIKTRGQQVTLSCSPISGHRSVSWYQQTPGQGLQFLFEYFSETQRNKGNFPGRFSGRQFSNSRSEMNVSTLELGDSALYLCASSLDTNTEAFFGQGTRLTVV.

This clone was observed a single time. The CDR3 loop is CASSPTPGAEKLFF. As DNA, the CDR3 is TGTGCCAGCAGCCCCACTCCCGGGGCCGAAAAACTGTTTTTT. V usage is TRBV4-2 and J usage is TRBJ1-4; TRBD1 might be the D (5 bases). CDR1 is LGHNA and CDR2 is YNFKEQ in the germline V gene. V shed 4 bases and J shed 8 bases, with 14 bases lying between them. The CDR3 has 14 residues.

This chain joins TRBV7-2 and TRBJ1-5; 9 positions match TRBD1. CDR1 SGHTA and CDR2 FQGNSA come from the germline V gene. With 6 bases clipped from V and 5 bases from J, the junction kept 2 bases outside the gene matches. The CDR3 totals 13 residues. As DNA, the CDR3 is TGTGCCAGCAGAGACAGGGGGGATCAGCCCCAGCATTTT. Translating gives CASRDRGDQPQHF.

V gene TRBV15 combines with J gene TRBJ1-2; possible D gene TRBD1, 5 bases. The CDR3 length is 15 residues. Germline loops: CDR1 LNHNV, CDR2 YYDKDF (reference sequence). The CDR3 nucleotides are TGTGTCTTCCGAAATCATCAGGGATTAAGATATGGCTACACCTTC. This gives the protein CVFRNHQGLRYGYTF. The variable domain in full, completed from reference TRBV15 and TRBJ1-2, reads DAMVIQNPRYQVTQFGKPVTLSCSQTLNHNVMYWYQQKSSQAPKLLFHYYDKDFNNEADTPDNFQSRRPNTSFCFLDIRSPGLGDTAMYLCVFRNHQGLRYGYTFGSGTRLTVV.

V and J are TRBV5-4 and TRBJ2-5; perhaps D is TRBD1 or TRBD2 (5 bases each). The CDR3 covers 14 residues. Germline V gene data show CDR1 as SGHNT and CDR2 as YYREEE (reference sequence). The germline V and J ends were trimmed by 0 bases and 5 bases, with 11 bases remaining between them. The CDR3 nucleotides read TGTGCCAGCAGCTTGGAGAGGGGTAGGGAGACCCAGTACTTC. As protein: CASSLERGRETQYF.

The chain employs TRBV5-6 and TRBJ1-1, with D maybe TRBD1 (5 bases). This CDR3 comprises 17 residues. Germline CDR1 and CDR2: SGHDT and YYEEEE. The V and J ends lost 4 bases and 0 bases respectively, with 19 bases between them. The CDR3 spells CASSLGGMPGLNTEAFF. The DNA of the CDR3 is TGTGCCAGCAGCCTGGGGGGTATGCCCGGATTGAACACTGAAGCTTTCTTT.

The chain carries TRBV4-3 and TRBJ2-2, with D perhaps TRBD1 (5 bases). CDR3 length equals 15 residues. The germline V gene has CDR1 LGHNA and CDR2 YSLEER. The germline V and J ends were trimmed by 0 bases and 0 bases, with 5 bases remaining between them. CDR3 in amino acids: CASSQETANTGELFF. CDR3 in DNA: TGCGCCAGCAGCCAAGAGACAGCGAACACCGGGGAGCTGTTTTTT.

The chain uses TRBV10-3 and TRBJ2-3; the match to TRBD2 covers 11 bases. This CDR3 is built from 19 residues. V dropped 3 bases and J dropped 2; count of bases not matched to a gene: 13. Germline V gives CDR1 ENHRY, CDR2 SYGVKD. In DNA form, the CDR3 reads TGTGCCATCAGTGATCGGCTAGCGGGAGGTGATGAATACACAGATACGCAGTATTTT. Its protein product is CAISDRLAGGDEYTDTQYF.

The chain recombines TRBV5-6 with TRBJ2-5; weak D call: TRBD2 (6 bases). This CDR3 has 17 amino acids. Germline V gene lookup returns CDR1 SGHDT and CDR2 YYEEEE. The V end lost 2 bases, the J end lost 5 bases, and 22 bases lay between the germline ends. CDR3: CASSFGGAGRPLETQYF. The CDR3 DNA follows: TGTGCCAGCAGCTTTGGAGGGGCAGGGCGTCCGTTGGAGACCCAGTACTTC.

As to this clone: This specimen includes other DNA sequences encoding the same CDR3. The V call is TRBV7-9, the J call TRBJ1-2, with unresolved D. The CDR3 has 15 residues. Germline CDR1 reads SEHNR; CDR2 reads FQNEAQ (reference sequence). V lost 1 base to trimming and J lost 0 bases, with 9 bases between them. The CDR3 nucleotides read TGTGCCAGCAGCTTAGGCCAGGCCCCTAACTATGGCTACACCTTC. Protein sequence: CASSLGQAPNYGYTF. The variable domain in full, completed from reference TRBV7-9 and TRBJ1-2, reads DTGVSQNPRHKITKRGQNVTFRCDPISEHNRLYWYRQTLGQGPEFLTYFQNEAQLEKSRLLSDRFSAERPKGSFSTLEIQRTEQGDSAMYLCASSLGQAPNYGYTFGSGTRLTVV.

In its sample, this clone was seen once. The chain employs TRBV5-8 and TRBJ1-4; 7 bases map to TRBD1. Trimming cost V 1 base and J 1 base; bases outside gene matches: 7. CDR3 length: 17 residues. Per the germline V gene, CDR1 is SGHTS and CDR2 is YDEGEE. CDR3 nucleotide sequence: TGTGCCAGCAGCTTGAGCGGACAGGCCCAAACTAATGAAAAACTGTTTTTT. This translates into CASSLSGQAQTNEKLFF.

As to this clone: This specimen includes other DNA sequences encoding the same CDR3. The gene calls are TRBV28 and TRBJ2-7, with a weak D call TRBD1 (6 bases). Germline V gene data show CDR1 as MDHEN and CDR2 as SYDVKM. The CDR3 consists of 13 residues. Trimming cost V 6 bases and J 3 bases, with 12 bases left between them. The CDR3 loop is CASSPPQGYEQYF. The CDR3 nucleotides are TGTGCCAGCAGCCCGCCACAGGGCTACGAGCAGTACTTC.

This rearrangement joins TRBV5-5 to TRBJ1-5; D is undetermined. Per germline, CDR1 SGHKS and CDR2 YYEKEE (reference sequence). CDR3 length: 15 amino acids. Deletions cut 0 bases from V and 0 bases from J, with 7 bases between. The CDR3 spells CASSLGVNSNQPQHF. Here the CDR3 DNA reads TGTGCCAGCAGCTTGGGCGTTAATAGCAATCAGCCCCAGCATTTT.

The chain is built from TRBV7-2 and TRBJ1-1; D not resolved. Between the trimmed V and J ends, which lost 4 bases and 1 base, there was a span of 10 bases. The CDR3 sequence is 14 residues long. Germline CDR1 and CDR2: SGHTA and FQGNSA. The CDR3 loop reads CASSSHPTNTEAFF. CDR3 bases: TGTGCCAGCAGCTCCCACCCGACGAACACTGAAGCTTTCTTT.

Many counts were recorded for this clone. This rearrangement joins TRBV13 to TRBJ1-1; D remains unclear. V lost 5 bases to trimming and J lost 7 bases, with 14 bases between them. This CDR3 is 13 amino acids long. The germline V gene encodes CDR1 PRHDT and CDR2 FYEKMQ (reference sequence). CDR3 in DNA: TGTGCCAGCAGCCCAATAGGAGCTTTTGAAGCTTTCTTT. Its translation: CASSPIGAFEAFF.

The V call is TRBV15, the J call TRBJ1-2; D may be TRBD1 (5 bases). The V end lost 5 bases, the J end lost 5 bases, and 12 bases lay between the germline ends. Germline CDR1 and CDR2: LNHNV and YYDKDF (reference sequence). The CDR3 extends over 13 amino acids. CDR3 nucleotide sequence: TGTGCCACCAGCCCCGGGACCAATTATGGCTACACCTTC. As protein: CATSPGTNYGYTF.

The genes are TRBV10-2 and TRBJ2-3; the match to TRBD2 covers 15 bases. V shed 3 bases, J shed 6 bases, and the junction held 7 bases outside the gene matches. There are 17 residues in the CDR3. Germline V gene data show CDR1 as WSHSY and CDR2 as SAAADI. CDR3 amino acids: CASSDPGLAGGFDTQYF. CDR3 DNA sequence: TGCGCCAGCAGTGACCCCGGACTAGCGGGAGGGTTTGATACGCAGTATTTT.

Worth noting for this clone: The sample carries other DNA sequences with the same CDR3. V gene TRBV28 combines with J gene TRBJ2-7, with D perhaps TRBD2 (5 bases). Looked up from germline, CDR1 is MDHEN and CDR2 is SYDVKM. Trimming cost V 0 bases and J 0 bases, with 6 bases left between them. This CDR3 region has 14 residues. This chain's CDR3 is CASSLWGSSYEQYF. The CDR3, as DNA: TGTGCCAGCAGTTTATGGGGGAGCTCCTACGAGCAGTACTTC.

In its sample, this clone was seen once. The CDR3 coding sequence is TGTGCCAGCAGCTTCTTGGACAGGGGGCAAGGTCAGCCCCAGCATTTT. Residues: CASSFLDRGQGQPQHF. The chain is built from TRBV16 and TRBJ1-5; 11 bases line up with TRBD1. CDR3 length: 16 amino acids. The germline V gene has CDR1 KGHSY and CDR2 FQNENV. Trimming at V came to 5 bases and at J to 6 bases, leaving 9 bases not matched to a gene.

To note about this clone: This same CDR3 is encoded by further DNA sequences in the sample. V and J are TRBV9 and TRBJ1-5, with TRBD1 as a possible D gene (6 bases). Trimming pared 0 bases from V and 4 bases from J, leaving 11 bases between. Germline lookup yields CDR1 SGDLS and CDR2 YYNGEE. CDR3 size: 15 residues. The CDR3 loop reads CASSVDGGGNQPQHF. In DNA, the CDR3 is TGTGCCAGCAGCGTAGACGGGGGCGGAAATCAGCCCCAGCATTTT.

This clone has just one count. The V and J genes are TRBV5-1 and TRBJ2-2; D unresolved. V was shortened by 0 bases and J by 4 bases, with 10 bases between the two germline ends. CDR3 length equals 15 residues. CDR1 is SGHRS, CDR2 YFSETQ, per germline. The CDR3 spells CASSLDVLGTGELFF. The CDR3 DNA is TGCGCCAGCAGCTTGGACGTATTAGGCACCGGGGAGCTGTTTTTT.

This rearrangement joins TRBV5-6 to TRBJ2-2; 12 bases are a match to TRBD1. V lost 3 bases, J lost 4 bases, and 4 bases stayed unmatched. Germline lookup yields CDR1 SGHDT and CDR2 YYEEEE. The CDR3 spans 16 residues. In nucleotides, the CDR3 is TGTGCCAGCAGCTGGGACAGGGGGCTGGCCACCGGGGAGCTGTTTTTT. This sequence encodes CASSWDRGLATGELFF.

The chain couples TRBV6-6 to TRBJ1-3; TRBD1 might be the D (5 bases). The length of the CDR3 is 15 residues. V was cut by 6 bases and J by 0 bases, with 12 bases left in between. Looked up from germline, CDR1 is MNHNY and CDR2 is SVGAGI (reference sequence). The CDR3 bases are TGTGCCAGCAGGTTTTGGGGGGGCTCTGGAAACACCATATATTTT. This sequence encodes CASRFWGGSGNTIYF.